The 25 T cell receptor beta chains in this list originate from one sample, sequenced in a study of cytomegalovirus exposure and HLA in healthy donors. PCR was performed using 60 Vbeta and 13 Jbeta primers. Sequencing was performed with immunoSEQ multiplex PCR; in TCRdb, only in-frame clones are kept and a portion is missing. This table has about 120,000 clones, 70% to 80% appearing once. Sample: PBMCs. Source of these receptors: a woman younger than 30 in good health and CMV-seronegative.

The CDR3 loop reads CASSSEDPGLLYNEQFF. As DNA, the CDR3 is TGTGCCAGCAGCTCGGAGGACCCGGGACTCCTTTACAATGAGCAGTTCTTC. V is TRBV7-8 and J is TRBJ2-1; D perhaps matches TRBD2 (6 bases). This CDR3 contains 17 residues. V shed 4 bases and J shed 4 bases, with 20 bases lying between them. Germline V gene lookup returns CDR1 SGHVS and CDR2 FQNEAQ.

The chain couples TRBV6-5 to TRBJ2-7; TRBD1 agrees at 11 bases. Germline CDR1 is MNHEY and CDR2 is SVGAGI. The CDR3 length is 16 residues. The trim removed 1 base at V and 0 bases at J, leaving 2 bases unmatched. The CDR3 spells CASSYWGQGDSYEQYF. The CDR3 region has the DNA TGTGCCAGCAGTTACTGGGGACAGGGGGACTCCTACGAGCAGTACTTC.

In this sample, this clone turned up a few times. This chain joins TRBV29-1 and TRBJ2-3; D perhaps matches TRBD1 (5 bases). The V and J ends lost 6 bases and 2 bases respectively, with 12 bases between them. From germline, CDR1 is SQVTM and CDR2 ANQGSEA. This CDR3 is 13 amino acids long. The CDR3 here is CSVRATVTDTQYF. CDR3 coding DNA: TGCAGCGTCAGGGCCACGGTCACAGATACGCAGTATTTT.

V and J are TRBV7-8 and TRBJ2-6; 10 nucleotides line up with TRBD1. The CDR3 runs 15 residues. Germline-derived CDR1 and CDR2 are SGHVS and FQNEAQ. V trimming: 8 bases; J trimming: 9 bases; junction bases outside the gene matches: 10. The CDR3 region is CASPRGTGAVNVLTF. The CDR3 region has the DNA TGTGCCAGCCCCCGGGGGACAGGGGCGGTCAACGTCCTGACTTTC.

This chain uses TRBV15 with TRBJ2-2, with D hard to call. Trimming shortened V by 0 bases and J by 6 bases, and 8 bases separated the two germline ends. CDR1 is LNHNV and CDR2 is YYDKDF in the germline V gene (reference sequence). CDR3 length equals 14 residues. DNA for the CDR3: TGTGCCACCAGCAGAGATGTGTCGGCCGGGGAGCTGTTTTTT. It codes for CATSRDVSAGELFF.

The chain uses TRBV29-1 and TRBJ2-1; D might be TRBD1 (6 bases). The CDR3 sequence is 17 residues long. Per germline, CDR1 SQVTM and CDR2 ANQGSEA. V lost 2 bases, J lost 5 bases, and 22 bases lay in between. CDR3 bases: TGCAGCGTTGAACCCTTGAGGGGCAGGGGCCTCCACAATGAGCAGTTCTTC. This codes for CSVEPLRGRGLHNEQFF.

V and J are TRBV11-2 and TRBJ1-2; D is possibly TRBD1 (6 bases). The germline V gene encodes CDR1 SGHAT and CDR2 FQNNGV. Trimming took off 4 bases at V and 7 bases at J, with 10 bases between the two ends. The CDR3 sequence is 12 residues long. CDR3 sequence reads: CASSSTGFGYTF. In DNA form, the CDR3 reads TGTGCCAGCAGCTCAACAGGGTTTGGCTACACCTTC.

The chain joins TRBV5-1 to TRBJ2-1; maybe TRBD1 (5 bases). V was cut by 5 bases and J by 8 bases, with 11 bases left in between. Germline-derived CDR1 and CDR2 are SGHRS and YFSETQ. The CDR3 length is 12 residues. The DNA for the CDR3 is TGCGCCAGCAGTAAAGGACACGATGAGCAGTTCTTC. Amino acids: CASSKGHDEQFF.

The rearrangement links TRBV15 to TRBJ2-7; 8 bases line up with TRBD2. Germline V CDR1 and CDR2: LNHNV, YYDKDF (reference sequence). V gave up 7 bases and J gave up 2 bases; unmatched junction bases: 7. The length of the CDR3 is 14 residues. The CDR3 reads CATTSGGAPYEQYF. The CDR3 DNA is TGTGCCACCACAAGCGGGGGAGCCCCCTACGAGCAGTACTTC.

The chain is built from TRBV19 and TRBJ1-6; D perhaps matches TRBD1 (5 bases). Trimming cost V 5 bases and J 4 bases, with 9 bases left between them. This CDR3 comprises 14 residues. Germline lookup yields CDR1 LNHDA and CDR2 SQIVND (reference sequence). This CDR3 is CASSGGDYNSPLHF. CDR3 bases: TGTGCCAGTAGTGGAGGGGATTATAATTCACCCCTCCACTTT.

The chain is built from TRBV6-6 and TRBJ2-6, with unresolved D. The CDR3 loop spans 14 amino acids. V was pared by 5 bases and J by 0 bases, with 5 bases between. CDR1 is MNHNY and CDR2 is SVGAGI in the germline V gene (reference sequence). DNA for the CDR3: TGTGCCAGCAGTCCAGACTCTGGGGCCAACGTCCTGACTTTC. As protein: CASSPDSGANVLTF.

The chain recombines TRBV19 with TRBJ1-1, with no clear D. Germline lookup yields CDR1 LNHDA and CDR2 SQIVND (reference sequence). The V end was cut by 5 bases, the J end by 1 base, with 11 bases between. The CDR3 sequence is 14 residues long. CDR3 loop: CASSLFTGNTEAFF. DNA of the CDR3: TGTGCCAGTAGTCTCTTTACTGGGAACACTGAAGCTTTCTTT.

The chain links TRBV13 to TRBJ2-2; possibly TRBD1 for D (6 bases). V was pared by 7 bases and J by 0 bases, with 18 bases between. The V gene's germline CDR1 is PRHDT and CDR2 FYEKMQ (reference sequence). This CDR3 has 17 residues. The CDR3 loop reads CASTYGQPFANTGELFF. CDR3 DNA: TGTGCCAGCACCTACGGACAGCCGTTCGCGAACACCGGGGAGCTGTTTTTT.

The chain links TRBV4-2 to TRBJ1-1; perhaps TRBD1 as D (5 bases). Per germline, CDR1 LGHNA and CDR2 YNFKEQ. CDR3 length: 14 residues. The V gene lost 4 bases and the J gene lost 8 bases, with 17 bases spanning the gap. The CDR3 DNA is TGTGCCAGCAGCCTACACCTCCAGGGTAGGGAAGCTTTCTTT. Its protein product is CASSLHLQGREAFF.

The rearrangement uses TRBV5-6 and TRBJ2-7; D call uncertain. Trimming cost V 1 base and J 0 bases, with 8 bases left between them. Germline assignment: CDR1 SGHDT and CDR2 YYEEEE. This CDR3 contains 14 residues. Here the CDR3 reads CASSLRGVSYEQYF. The CDR3 nucleotides read TGTGCCAGCAGCTTGAGAGGAGTCTCCTACGAGCAGTACTTC.

The chain is built from TRBV10-3 and TRBJ1-2, with 7 bases aligning to TRBD1. The CDR3 totals 14 residues. Germline assignment: CDR1 ENHRY and CDR2 SYGVKD. V was pared by 3 bases and J by 4 bases, with 5 bases of the junction left unmatched. The CDR3 DNA follows: TGTGCCATCAGTGATCCGACAGGGATCTATGGCTACACCTTC. This encodes CAISDPTGIYGYTF.

The chain employs TRBV6-1 and TRBJ1-2; D gene uncertain. The CDR3 totals 11 residues. Germline V gene data show CDR1 as MNHNS and CDR2 as SASEGT. The V and J ends lost 3 bases and 12 bases respectively, with 11 bases between them. This CDR3 reads CASSEARGDTF. The CDR3 DNA follows: TGTGCCAGCAGTGAGGCCCGCGGGGACACCTTC.

The chain carries TRBV9 and TRBJ2-7; 12 bases map to TRBD2. Germline CDR1 and CDR2: SGDLS and YYNGEE. CDR3 size: 15 residues. J was trimmed by 3 bases and V by 5 bases; bases with no gene match: 6. The CDR3 DNA is TGTGCCAGCAGTGGAGGACTAGCGGGGTTCTACGAGCAGTACTTC. This codes for CASSGGLAGFYEQYF.

Here the CDR3 DNA reads TGCGCCAGCAGCCAGGATAGACAGGGCAATCAGCCCCAGCATTTT. Its protein product is CASSQDRQGNQPQHF. The chain employs TRBV4-1 and TRBJ1-5; possibly TRBD1 for D (6 bases). CDR1 is MGHRA and CDR2 is YSYEKL in the germline V gene. V was shortened by 3 bases and J by 2 bases, with 11 bases between the two germline ends. The CDR3 consists of 15 residues.

Only one count was recorded for this clone. This sequence joins TRBV5-6 and TRBJ2-7, with 9 bases lining up with TRBD1. Germline CDR1 reads SGHDT; CDR2 reads YYEEEE. V trimming: 1 base; J trimming: 4 bases; junction bases outside the gene matches: 6. The CDR3 consists of 15 residues. CDR3 bases: TGTGCCAGCAGCTTGTGGGGACAGGGCGGGTACGAGCAGTACTTC. This codes for CASSLWGQGGYEQYF. Looking up the rest from reference TRBV5-6 and TRBJ2-7 gives the full variable domain: DAGVTQSPTHLIKTRGQQVTLRCSPKSGHDTVSWYQQALGQGPQFIFQYYEEEERQRGNFPDRFSGHQFPNYSSELNVNALLLGDSALYLCASSLWGQGGYEQYFGPGTRLTVT.

This clone has only a few counts. The chain links TRBV6-5 to TRBJ1-6, with 8 nucleotides matching TRBD1. The CDR3 contains 14 residues. The germline CDR1 and CDR2 sequences are MNHEY and SVGAGI. V was clipped by 2 bases and J by 9 bases; unmatched bases: 3. DNA of the CDR3: TGTGCCAGCAGTTACAGCAGGGGGCTTTCACCCCTCCACTTT. Encoded protein: CASSYSRGLSPLHF.

The genes are TRBV6-5 and TRBJ1-4; perhaps TRBD1 as D (6 bases). This CDR3 is 13 amino acids long. The V end lost 5 bases, the J end lost 7 bases, and 11 bases lay between the germline ends. CDR1 MNHEY and CDR2 SVGAGI come from the germline V gene. The CDR3 nucleotides are TGTGCCAGCAGTACCCCGACAGGTGAAAAACTGTTTTTT. The encoded protein is CASSTPTGEKLFF.

V gene TRBV6-1 combines with J gene TRBJ1-6; the match to TRBD1 covers 9 bases. The CDR3 length is 15 residues. Germline V gives CDR1 MNHNS, CDR2 SASEGT. Trimming removed 6 bases from V and 7 bases from J; junction bases left unmatched: 7. This CDR3 is CASRGGQGLNSPLHF. The CDR3 DNA sequence: TGTGCCAGCAGGGGGGGACAGGGTCTCAATTCACCCCTCCACTTT.

This sequence joins TRBV5-4 and TRBJ2-7; 7 bases agree with TRBD1. The CDR3 totals 15 residues. V lost 4 bases, J lost 6 bases, and 13 bases stayed unmatched. Looked up from germline, CDR1 is SGHNT and CDR2 is YYREEE (reference sequence). The CDR3 DNA is TGTGCCAGCAGCCCGCCGACAGGGAACTTCGTCGAGCAGTACTTC. This codes for CASSPPTGNFVEQYF.

The V call is TRBV19, the J call TRBJ1-5; D remains ambiguous. The CDR3 loop spans 12 amino acids. Germline V gene sequence: CDR1 LNHDA, CDR2 SQIVND (reference sequence). V lost 1 base and J lost 9, with 7 bases in between. The CDR3 DNA reads TGTGCCAGTAGTATAGTGGGCCGGCCCCAGCATTTT. Its protein is CASSIVGRPQHF.